The 32 T cell receptor beta chains reported below all come from one sample, sequenced in a study of follicular helper T cells after annual influenza vaccination. TCRdb's copy holds only in-frame clones and misses some; the assay was immunoSEQ multiplex PCR. The sample lists approximately 30,000 clones, 70% to 90% seen once, with about 1.2% in the top ten. Time point: 2014-2015 season, pre-vaccination. The sequencing used CXCR5+ CD38- circulating T follicular helper cells from blood, collected on the day of influenza vaccination. Subset reported: circulating Tfh, non-naive CD4+CXCR5+PD-1+ (ICOS+CD38+ or ICOS-CD38-). The receptors here all came from an adult who received the influenza vaccine.

The chain has TRBV19 and TRBJ1-5; the D gene is possibly TRBD1 (6 bases). The CDR3 totals 16 residues. Per the germline V gene, CDR1 is LNHDA and CDR2 is SQIVND (reference sequence). Trimming pared 0 bases from V and 9 bases from J, leaving 18 bases between. The DNA of the CDR3 is TGTGCCAGTAGTATAGATCGACGACAGGTTGGTCGGCCCCAGCATTTT. Its protein product is CASSIDRRQVGRPQHF.

This clone is a singleton in its sample. This chain uses TRBV5-6 with TRBJ1-3; TRBD1 might be the D (6 bases). Germline loops: CDR1 SGHDT, CDR2 YYEEEE. The CDR3 is 17 residues long. Trimming stripped 0 bases from V and 0 bases from J, with 13 bases between. CDR3 DNA sequence: TGTGCCAGCAGCTTGGAAAAGGGGGATAGCTCTGGAAACACCATATATTTT. As protein: CASSLEKGDSSGNTIYF.

The genes are TRBV7-3 and TRBJ2-2; D perhaps matches TRBD2 (5 bases). V was pared by 3 bases and J by 5 bases, with 7 bases between. CDR3 length equals 13 residues. In germline, CDR1 is SGHTA, CDR2 FQGTGA. CDR3 sequence (DNA): TGTGCCAGCAGCTTTTCGGGGACCGGGGAGCTGTTTTTT. The encoded protein is CASSFSGTGELFF.

As regards this clone: Other DNA sequences within the sample encode an identical CDR3. The rearrangement links TRBV19 to TRBJ1-2; weak D call: TRBD1 (6 bases). CDR3 size: 14 residues. The V gene lost 5 bases and the J gene lost 2 bases, with 12 bases spanning the gap. The germline gives CDR1 LNHDA, CDR2 SQIVND (reference sequence). DNA for the CDR3: TGTGCCAGTAGTCCTTCAACAGGGAACTATGGCTACACCTTC. It yields the protein CASSPSTGNYGYTF.

The chain recombines TRBV7-2 with TRBJ1-1, with D unclear. V gave up 5 bases and J gave up 0 bases, with 10 bases separating them. Germline values: CDR1 SGHTA, CDR2 FQGNSA. The CDR3 contains 14 residues. The CDR3 is CASSARSMNTEAFF. CDR3 nucleotide sequence: TGTGCCAGCAGCGCCCGGAGCATGAACACTGAAGCTTTCTTT.

V is TRBV19 and J is TRBJ2-6; maybe TRBD1 (6 bases). V was pared by 8 bases and J by 4 bases, with 6 bases between. This CDR3 region has 12 residues. Per the germline V gene, CDR1 is LNHDA and CDR2 is SQIVND (reference sequence). CDR3 sequence (DNA): TGTGCCAGTGGGGGCGGGGCCAACGTCCTGACTTTC. Its translation is CASGGGANVLTF.

The chain has TRBV19 and TRBJ1-1; D might be TRBD1 (6 bases). Germline lookup yields CDR1 LNHDA and CDR2 SQIVND (reference sequence). The CDR3 sequence is 13 residues long. Trimming took 10 bases from V and 3 from J, leaving 15 bases between them. This chain's CDR3 is CATSDRAYTEAFF. In nucleotides, the CDR3 is TGTGCCACTTCGGACAGAGCCTACACTGAAGCTTTCTTT.

The CDR3 reads CASSRTGYEQYF. The CDR3, as DNA: TGTGCCAGCAGCCGAACAGGGTACGAGCAGTACTTC. The chain uses TRBV16 and TRBJ2-7; maybe TRBD1 (6 bases). V was cut by 4 bases and J by 4 bases, with 8 bases left in between. CDR1 and CDR2 from the germline V gene are KGHSY and FQNENV. The CDR3 has 12 residues. Full variable domain (rest looked up from reference TRBV16 and TRBJ2-7): GEEVAQTPKHLVRGEGQKAKLYCAPIKGHSYVFWYQQVLKNEFKFLISFQNENVFDETGMPKERFSAKCLPNSPCSLEIQATKLEDSAVYFCASSRTGYEQYFGPGTRLTVT.

The rearrangement links TRBV6-1 to TRBJ2-7; 9 nucleotides agree with TRBD2. Looked up from germline, CDR1 is MNHNS and CDR2 is SASEGT. V trimming: 10 bases; J trimming: 0 bases; junction bases outside the gene matches: 10. The CDR3 consists of 15 residues. Written as DNA, the CDR3 is TGTGCCATCTCGGCGGGAGGGTCCACCTCCTACGAGCAGTACTTC. Translation gives CAISAGGSTSYEQYF.

This chain uses TRBV27 with TRBJ2-5; D is unresolved. Trimming stripped 9 bases from V and 9 bases from J, with 17 bases between. The CDR3 is made up of 12 amino acids. Germline V gives CDR1 MNHEY, CDR2 SMNVEV (reference sequence). CDR3 in amino acids: CASARNIEAQYF. The DNA for the CDR3 is TGTGCCAGTGCCCGAAACATCGAGGCCCAGTACTTC.

This chain joins TRBV5-1 and TRBJ2-3; D is uncertain. This CDR3 region has 13 residues. With 3 bases removed from V and 2 bases from J, the gap between germline ends came to 7 bases. Germline assignment: CDR1 SGHRS and CDR2 YFSETQ. CDR3 sequence (DNA): TGCGCCAGCAGCTACAGCCCCACAGATACGCAGTATTTT. Translating gives CASSYSPTDTQYF.

The chain combines TRBV5-8 with TRBJ2-2, with 8 bases aligning to TRBD1. Germline lookup yields CDR1 SGHTS and CDR2 YDEGEE. V lost 4 bases, J lost 1 base, and 9 bases stayed unmatched. The CDR3 is 17 residues long. The CDR3 DNA follows: TGTGCCAGCAGCCGGGAGACAGGGGCCCTGAACACCGGGGAGCTGTTTTTT. Its protein product is CASSRETGALNTGELFF.

This clone was found once. V usage is TRBV29-1 and J usage is TRBJ2-1; perhaps TRBD2 as D (6 bases). Trimming left V 4 bases short and J 6 bases short, with 16 bases between. The CDR3 contains 14 residues. The germline V gene encodes CDR1 SQVTM and CDR2 ANQGSEA. CDR3 DNA: TGCAGCGTTGGGGCCGCCGGGACTCTCAATGAGCAGTTCTTC. Translating gives CSVGAAGTLNEQFF.

This chain joins TRBV6-1 and TRBJ1-4; TRBD1 agrees at 11 bases. The CDR3 has 15 residues. Germline V gene lookup returns CDR1 MNHNS and CDR2 SASEGT. With V trimmed by 6 bases and J by 6 bases, 6 bases remained unmatched. CDR3 sequence (DNA): TGTGCCAGCAGAAGTGGGACAGGGGGGTATGAAAAACTGTTTTTT. Protein sequence: CASRSGTGGYEKLFF.

The chain uses TRBV30 and TRBJ2-7; TRBD1 might be the D (6 bases). Trimming pared 0 bases from V and 6 bases from J, leaving 18 bases between. The CDR3 has 15 residues. In germline, CDR1 is GTSNPN, CDR2 SVGIG (reference sequence). The CDR3 here is CAWSVIWQGLIEQYF. CDR3 DNA sequence: TGTGCCTGGAGTGTAATCTGGCAGGGGCTCATCGAGCAGTACTTC.

The V call is TRBV11-1, the J call TRBJ2-7; a weak D match, TRBD1 (5 bases). The germline gives CDR1 SGHAT, CDR2 FQDESV (reference sequence). V shed 9 bases and J shed 0 bases, with 12 bases lying between them. This CDR3 is built from 13 residues. For the CDR3, the DNA is TGTGCCAGTCAACCAGGGCCCTCCTACGAGCAGTACTTC. Translation: CASQPGPSYEQYF.

The V gene is TRBV9, the J gene TRBJ2-2, with a possible D match to TRBD1 (5 bases). Germline V gene sequence: CDR1 SGDLS, CDR2 YYNGEE. This CDR3 has 14 amino acids. Trimming removed 4 bases from V and 1 base from J, with 8 bases in between. In DNA form, the CDR3 reads TGTGCCAGCAGCAGACAGCAGAACACCGGGGAGCTGTTTTTT. Its protein product is CASSRQQNTGELFF.

V is TRBV2 and J is TRBJ2-1, with 11 bases matching TRBD2. CDR3 length: 15 amino acids. V shed 6 bases and J 7 bases; nucleotides not matched to a gene: 8. Germline loops: CDR1 SNHLY, CDR2 FYNNEI. The DNA for the CDR3 is TGTGCCAGCAGGTCCACTAGCGGGAGTATAAATGAGCAGTTCTTC. This codes for CASRSTSGSINEQFF.

This chain uses TRBV15 with TRBJ2-1; D remains ambiguous. Per germline, CDR1 LNHNV and CDR2 YYDKDF (reference sequence). The CDR3 has 13 amino acids. With 0 bases removed from V and 8 bases from J, the gap between germline ends came to 8 bases. DNA of the CDR3: TGTGCCACCAGCAGAGATGGGCTGGATGAGCAGTTCTTC. This sequence encodes CATSRDGLDEQFF.

The chain carries TRBV19 and TRBJ2-1, with TRBD2 as a possible D gene (6 bases). This CDR3 is built from 15 residues. Trimming took off 5 bases at V and 2 bases at J, with 13 bases between the two ends. In germline, CDR1 is LNHDA, CDR2 SQIVND (reference sequence). CDR3 residues: CASSLEGNTYNEQFF. CDR3 DNA sequence: TGTGCCAGTAGTCTGGAGGGAAACACCTACAATGAGCAGTTCTTC.

V usage is TRBV6-6 and J usage is TRBJ2-1, with TRBD1 matching over 8 bases. The CDR3 covers 15 residues. The germline V gene encodes CDR1 MNHNY and CDR2 SVGAGI (reference sequence). V was clipped by 4 bases and J by 7 bases; unmatched bases: 9. The CDR3 protein is CASSLHSTGVNEQFF. The CDR3 DNA follows: TGTGCCAGCAGTTTGCATTCGACAGGGGTAAATGAGCAGTTCTTC.

This clone has only one observation. The chain joins TRBV18 to TRBJ1-1, with D uncertain. The V and J ends lost 6 bases and 4 bases respectively, with 6 bases between them. This CDR3 region has 11 residues. Germline V gene data show CDR1 as KGHSH and CDR2 as LQKENI. The CDR3 sequence: CASSPGTEAFF. The CDR3 coding sequence is TGTGCCAGCTCGCCGGGCACTGAAGCTTTCTTT.

V and J are TRBV5-1 and TRBJ2-7, with 7 positions matching TRBD2. CDR1 and CDR2 from the germline V gene are SGHRS and YFSETQ. The CDR3 contains 16 residues. V shed 0 bases and J 4 bases; nucleotides not matched to a gene: 10. In DNA form, the CDR3 reads TGCGCCAGCAGCTTGGGGGCAGCAAAGGGAGGGTACGAGCAGTACTTC. Its translation is CASSLGAAKGGYEQYF.

The rearrangement joins TRBV10-3 to TRBJ1-1; D unclear. The CDR3 consists of 14 residues. V was trimmed by 10 bases and J by 2 bases, leaving 17 bases between them. In germline, CDR1 is ENHRY, CDR2 SYGVKD. CDR3 DNA: TGTGCCACCCAAACAGCCAGGTCCAACACTGAAGCTTTCTTT. Translating gives CATQTARSNTEAFF.

The chain has TRBV4-2 and TRBJ2-1, with D tentatively TRBD2 (6 bases). Trimming took off 0 bases at V and 1 base at J, with 13 bases between the two ends. Germline CDR1 and CDR2: LGHNA and YNFKEQ. The CDR3 has 17 residues. CDR3 DNA sequence: TGTGCCAGCAGCCAAGATCATCCTAGCGCTTCCTACAATGAGCAGTTCTTC. It yields the protein CASSQDHPSASYNEQFF.

This clone has a single count. The chain combines TRBV7-8 with TRBJ2-7; TRBD1 is a possible D gene (6 bases). Germline V gene lookup returns CDR1 SGHVS and CDR2 FQNEAQ. The CDR3 spans 13 residues. V was cut by 6 bases and J by 5 bases, with 14 bases left in between. The CDR3 reads CASSYREMDEQYF. CDR3 nucleotide sequence: TGTGCCAGCAGTTACAGGGAAATGGACGAGCAGTACTTC.

V usage is TRBV25-1 and J usage is TRBJ1-6, with D tentatively TRBD1 (6 bases). The germline V and J ends were trimmed by 3 bases and 8 bases, with 8 bases remaining between them. This CDR3 spans 13 amino acids. CDR1 is MGHDK, CDR2 SYGVNS, per germline. As DNA, the CDR3 is TGTGCCAGCAGTGATGCAGGGGATTCACCCCTCCACTTT. It encodes CASSDAGDSPLHF. The full variable domain, in which reference TRBV25-1 and TRBJ1-6 provide the parts outside the CDR3, is EADIYQTPRYLVIGTGKKITLECSQTMGHDKMYWYQQDPGMELHLIHYSYGVNSTEKGDLSSESTVSRIRTEHFPLTLESARPSHTSQYLCASSDAGDSPLHFGNGTRLTVT.

This chain connects TRBV5-6 to TRBJ1-2, with 7 bases fitting TRBD1. Germline trimming cut 5 bases from V and 8 bases from J; bases unmatched to any gene: 9. CDR1 is SGHDT, CDR2 YYEEEE, per germline. The CDR3 runs to 13 residues. Here the CDR3 DNA reads TGTGCCAGCAGATCGGGACAGTCTCGGGGCTACACCTTC. It translates to CASRSGQSRGYTF.

In this sample, this clone turned up a few times. This chain joins TRBV6-1 and TRBJ1-2; D is unclear. Trimming removed 6 bases from V and 5 bases from J, with 16 bases in between. The CDR3 covers 14 residues. Per the germline V gene, CDR1 is MNHNS and CDR2 is SASEGT. The CDR3 coding sequence is TGTGCCAGCAGCCTCGAGGGTTCTGGGTATGGCTACACCTTC. Protein: CASSLEGSGYGYTF.

The rearrangement joins TRBV6-6 to TRBJ2-3, with no clear D. The germline CDR1 and CDR2 sequences are MNHNY and SVGAGI (reference sequence). There are 16 residues in the CDR3. V was trimmed by 1 base and J by 0 bases, leaving 11 bases between them. CDR3 DNA: TGTGCCAGCAGTTACTTCTCGGCGACTAGCACAGATACGCAGTATTTT. This sequence encodes CASSYFSATSTDTQYF.

V is TRBV29-1 and J is TRBJ2-7, with 7 positions matching TRBD1. The germline CDR1 and CDR2 sequences are SQVTM and ANQGSEA. The CDR3 covers 15 residues. J gave up 10 bases and V 5 bases, and 20 bases lay outside the gene matches. The DNA for the CDR3 is TGCAGCGTTCAAATCCCCGGGACAGTATATAACAGACAGTACTTC. As protein: CSVQIPGTVYNRQYF.

The V gene is TRBV27, the J gene TRBJ1-1, with 9 bases matching TRBD1. J was trimmed by 8 bases and V by 5 bases; bases with no gene match: 6. Germline CDR1 MNHEY, CDR2 SMNVEV (reference sequence). This CDR3 comprises 13 residues. This CDR3 reads CASSPYRGREAFF. CDR3 sequence (DNA): TGTGCCAGCAGTCCATACAGGGGGCGGGAAGCTTTCTTT.